This TCR beta chain derives from a study of shared clonotypes between healthy human individuals. Whole-study findings and limits: The naive CD4 repertoires of several donors were compared, and around 4.7% of clonotypes were shared. Clonotype sharing among the donors was expected to vary with sequencing depth.

A remark on this clone: Its antigen is undetermined.

TCRdb's table, derived via immunoSEQ multiplex PCR, lists solely in-frame clones and lacks some. The table records approximately 1,500,000 clones, 98% of them present only once. V was pared by 6 bases and J by 5 bases, with 10 bases of the junction left unmatched. The CDR3 has 15 amino acids. The germline V gene encodes CDR1 MDHEN and CDR2 SYDVKM. The origin of this receptor is a man aged 25 to 40 in good health. V is TRBV28 and J is TRBJ1-1, with 9 bases that match TRBD1. Input material: naive CD4+ T cells sorted from blood. Indicated subset: CD45RA+ positively selected. The CDR3 DNA follows: TGTGCCAGCAGACCTTCCGGGACAGGGAGAACTGAAGCTTTCTTT. Translated, it gives CASRPSGTGRTEAFF. Based on the CDR3 plus reference TRBV28 and TRBJ1-1, the full variable domain is DVKVTQSSRYLVKRTGEKVFLECVQDMDHENMFWYRQDPGLGLRLIYFSYDVKMKEKGDIPEGYSVSREKKERFSLILESASTNQTSMYLCASRPSGTGRTEAFFGQGTRLTVV.